This entry lists 30 T cell receptor beta chains sequenced from one sample in a study of beta chain features in type 1 diabetes. Study-level results: Type 1 diabetes patients had TCRB CDR3s that were shorter (moderately but significantly so) in all four CD4+ subsets.

Isolated RNA was reverse transcribed in full, so expressed TCRB transcripts were sequenced. Produced via immunoSEQ multiplex PCR; TCRdb's table is partial and in-frame only. There are under 150,000 clones in the sample; around 10% occur only once, and around 0.75% lies in the top ten. No antigen has been assigned to these receptors. Input material: central memory CD4+ T cells from blood. Source of these receptors: a man aged 25-40 years with type 1 diabetes.

This clone has only a few counts. The chain links TRBV19 to TRBJ1-1, with D possibly matching TRBD1 (5 bases). The CDR3 spans 14 residues. Germline loops: CDR1 LNHDA, CDR2 SQIVND (reference sequence). V was trimmed by 7 bases and J by 5 bases, leaving 17 bases between them. The CDR3 region is CASTVQGKGTEAFF. The CDR3 DNA sequence: TGTGCCAGTACCGTCCAGGGAAAAGGGACTGAAGCTTTCTTT.

This clone appeared a few times. The same CDR3 arises from other DNA sequences in this sample as well. The rearrangement uses TRBV6-6 and TRBJ2-7, with TRBD2 as a possible D gene (6 bases). The CDR3 is 12 amino acids. Trimming cost V 8 bases and J 3 bases, with 11 bases left between them. Germline V CDR1 and CDR2: MNHNY, SVGAGI (reference sequence). In DNA form, the CDR3 reads TGTGCCAGCGCACTAGCAGTCTACGAGCAGTACTTC. Encoded protein: CASALAVYEQYF.

This clone has just a few counts. The chain joins TRBV6-1 to TRBJ1-1, with unresolved D. The germline V gene has CDR1 MNHNS and CDR2 SASEGT. The CDR3 has 15 amino acids. Trimming shortened V by 7 bases and J by 4 bases, and 19 bases separated the two germline ends. DNA for the CDR3: TGTGCCAGCACGAGCTCGTCGAGTGCCTCCACTGAAGCTTTCTTT. It is translated as CASTSSSSASTEAFF.

This chain connects TRBV10-2 to TRBJ1-1, with a weak D call TRBD1 (5 bases). The length of the CDR3 is 13 residues. Trimming removed 8 bases at V and 11 bases at J, with 21 bases between. The germline V gene has CDR1 WSHSY and CDR2 SAAADI. The CDR3 DNA follows: TGCGCCAGCTACCACCGGGACGGCCGGGAGGCTTTCTTT. It encodes CASYHRDGREAFF.

This chain links TRBV7-3 with TRBJ1-2; 8 bases line up with TRBD1. This CDR3 is built from 14 residues. The V gene end was trimmed by 2 bases and the J gene end by 4 bases; junction bases not matched to a gene: 3. In germline, CDR1 is SGHTA, CDR2 FQGTGA. The CDR3 DNA sequence: TGTGCCAGCAGCTTAGACAGGGGCGGCTATGGCTACACCTTC. This encodes CASSLDRGGYGYTF.

The table lists this clone with a few counts. The V call is TRBV5-1, the J call TRBJ1-4; D call uncertain. This CDR3 is 16 amino acids long. Trimming removed 2 bases at V and 7 bases at J, with 18 bases between. Per germline, CDR1 SGHRS and CDR2 YFSETQ. The CDR3 region has the DNA TGCGCCAGCAGCTTTTCCGGGATCGGGTATGGTGAAAAACTGTTTTTT. Its protein is CASSFSGIGYGEKLFF.

This clone appeared a few times. V and J are TRBV7-2 and TRBJ2-7, with D maybe TRBD1 (6 bases). Germline V gene sequence: CDR1 SGHTA, CDR2 FQGNSA. V shed 5 bases and J shed 3 bases, with 17 bases lying between them. The CDR3 runs to 15 residues. The CDR3 loop reads CASSPRIGGLYEQYF. For the CDR3, the DNA is TGTGCCAGCAGCCCCCGTATTGGGGGCCTCTACGAGCAGTACTTC.

The rearrangement joins TRBV19 to TRBJ2-1, with TRBD1 matching 11 bases. The CDR3 has 17 amino acids. CDR1 and CDR2 (germline): LNHDA, SQIVND (reference sequence). Trimming cost V 1 base and J 9 bases; bases outside gene matches: 11. In DNA form, the CDR3 reads TGTGCCAGTAGTATAGCTGGGACAGGGGGGTACAAGGGTGAGCAGTTCTTC. Protein product: CASSIAGTGGYKGEQFF. The full variable domain, with the rest looked up from reference TRBV19 and TRBJ2-1, is DGGITQSPKYLFRKEGQNVTLSCEQNLNHDAMYWYRQDPGQGLRLIYYSQIVNDFQKGDIAEGYSVSREKKESFPLTVTSAQKNPTAFYLCASSIAGTGGYKGEQFFGPGTRLTVL.

This clone showed up many times. This rearrangement joins TRBV29-1 to TRBJ2-3; 9 bases match TRBD2. Per germline, CDR1 SQVTM and CDR2 ANQGSEA. V dropped 7 bases and J dropped 1; count of bases not matched to a gene: 3. This CDR3 is built from 13 residues. The CDR3 protein is CSAERGGTDTQYF. The DNA of the CDR3 is TGCAGCGCCGAGCGGGGGGGCACAGATACGCAGTATTTT.

This sequence joins TRBV14 and TRBJ2-3, with unresolved D. Germline V gene lookup returns CDR1 SGHDN and CDR2 FVKESK. The CDR3 consists of 14 residues. With 2 bases removed from V and 4 bases from J, the gap between germline ends came to 10 bases. The CDR3 region is CASSQLSGSDTQYF. The CDR3 nucleotides read TGTGCCAGCAGCCAATTGTCCGGGTCAGATACGCAGTATTTT.

The chain combines TRBV6-5 with TRBJ1-2, with a tentative D call TRBD1 (5 bases). The CDR3 has 13 amino acids. Trimming removed 2 bases from V and 1 base from J, with 5 bases in between. The germline V gene encodes CDR1 MNHEY and CDR2 SVGAGI. CDR3 sequence (DNA): TGTGCCAGCAGTTACGACAGTAACTATGGCTACACCTTC. As protein: CASSYDSNYGYTF.

Only a few counts were recorded for this clone. This chain uses TRBV2 with TRBJ1-5; 7 nucleotides line up with TRBD1. The J segment lost 5 bases and the V segment lost 4 bases, leaving 8 bases of the junction unmatched. The germline V gene has CDR1 SNHLY and CDR2 FYNNEI. The CDR3 contains 15 residues. CDR3 region: CASSVGTAQYQPQHF. Written as DNA, the CDR3 is TGTGCCAGCAGTGTTGGGACAGCGCAGTATCAGCCCCAGCATTTT.

This clone was counted a few times. V and J are TRBV2 and TRBJ2-3; 9 bases align to TRBD1. The ends lost 6 bases at V and 0 bases at J; junction bases unmatched: 4. The germline V gene has CDR1 SNHLY and CDR2 FYNNEI. The CDR3 covers 15 residues. The CDR3 DNA is TGTGCCAGCAGATATGACAGGGGGAGCACAGATACGCAGTATTTT. Its protein is CASRYDRGSTDTQYF. Complete variable domain (other parts from reference TRBV2 and TRBJ2-3): EPEVTQTPSHQVTQMGQEVILRCVPISNHLYFYWYRQILGQKVEFLVSFYNNEISEKSEIFDDQFSVERPDGSNFTLKIRSTKLEDSAMYFCASRYDRGSTDTQYFGPGTRLTVL.

Regarding this clone: This likely reflects a read error, since a far larger clone is one base away. V and J are TRBV28 and TRBJ1-5; 8 bases line up with TRBD1. Losses at the gene ends were 6 bases for V and 7 bases for J; bases not matched to a gene: 5. Germline CDR1 reads MDHEN; CDR2 reads SYDVKM. The CDR3 runs 13 residues. CDR3 sequence reads: CASSLGDRQPQHF. CDR3 bases: TGTGCCAGCAGCTTAGGGGACAGGCAGCCCCAGCATTTT.

This clone was observed a handful of times. V is TRBV30 and J is TRBJ1-1, with 8 bases matching TRBD1. After removal of 1 base from V and 1 base from J, the junction contained 5 bases not matched to a gene. CDR1 and CDR2 from the germline V gene are GTSNPN and SVGIG (reference sequence). The CDR3 runs 15 residues. The CDR3 loop reads CAWSDRDRGNTEAFF. In DNA, the CDR3 is TGTGCCTGGAGTGACCGAGACAGGGGGAACACTGAAGCTTTCTTT. Full variable domain (remainder filled in from reference TRBV30 and TRBJ1-1): SQTIHQWPATLVQPVGSPLSLECTVEGTSNPNLYWYRQAAGRGLQLLFYSVGIGQISSEVPQNLSASRPQDRQFILSSKKLLLSDSGFYLCAWSDRDRGNTEAFFGQGTRLTVV.

This clone was observed a handful of times. The chain employs TRBV4-3 and TRBJ1-6, with no clear D. Germline loops: CDR1 LGHNA, CDR2 YSLEER. The CDR3 contains 16 residues. V gave up 0 bases and J gave up 7 bases, with 13 bases separating them. The CDR3 sequence is CASSQDLATPNSPLHF. The DNA of the CDR3 is TGCGCCAGCAGCCAAGATTTGGCCACCCCCAATTCACCCCTCCACTTT.

V and J are TRBV29-1 and TRBJ2-3; 7 bases match TRBD1. Trimming at V came to 4 bases and at J to 0 bases, leaving 4 bases not matched to a gene. This CDR3 is built from 14 residues. Germline-derived CDR1 and CDR2 are SQVTM and ANQGSEA. This CDR3 reads CSVAGQPSTDTQYF. In DNA, the CDR3 is TGCAGCGTTGCGGGACAGCCTAGCACAGATACGCAGTATTTT.

This sequence joins TRBV6-4 and TRBJ2-1; possibly TRBD1 for D (5 bases). Deletions cut 5 bases from V and 4 bases from J, with 12 bases between. The germline CDR1 and CDR2 sequences are MRHNA and SNTAGT. The CDR3 has 14 residues. For the CDR3, the DNA is TGTGCCAGCAGTATCACCACAGGATACAATGAGCAGTTCTTC. Translated, it gives CASSITTGYNEQFF.

The genes are TRBV7-9 and TRBJ2-7, with TRBD1 matching 8 bases. This CDR3 region has 13 residues. Germline assignment: CDR1 SEHNR and CDR2 FQNEAQ (reference sequence). The V segment lost 5 bases and the J segment 6 bases; nucleotides outside the gene matches: 6. DNA of the CDR3: TGTGCCAGCAGCATGCAGGGGGCGATCGAGCAGTACTTC. Amino acids: CASSMQGAIEQYF.

The V call is TRBV6-6, the J call TRBJ2-5; no definite D call. CDR3 length: 14 amino acids. The V gene's germline CDR1 is MNHNY and CDR2 SVGAGI (reference sequence). The germline V and J ends were trimmed by 7 bases and 1 base, with 13 bases remaining between them. Written as DNA, the CDR3 is TGTGCCAGCAAAGCTAGGCATCCCCAAGAGACCCAGTACTTC. Translating gives CASKARHPQETQYF.

The chain uses TRBV28 and TRBJ1-2, with D perhaps TRBD1 (6 bases). There are 16 residues in the CDR3. Trimming removed 2 bases at V and 3 bases at J, with 16 bases between. CDR1 and CDR2 from the germline V gene are MDHEN and SYDVKM. As DNA, the CDR3 is TGTGCCAGCAGTTTAGTCGGTCTGGGGGCGGACTATGGCTACACCTTC. Protein product: CASSLVGLGADYGYTF.

V and J are TRBV4-1 and TRBJ2-1; a possible D gene is TRBD1 (5 bases). Germline-derived CDR1 and CDR2 are MGHRA and YSYEKL. The CDR3 has 13 residues. Trimming pared 0 bases from V and 9 bases from J, leaving 9 bases between. The CDR3 coding sequence is TGCGCCAGCAGCCAAGATCCGCAGGGTGAGCAGTTCTTC. Amino acids: CASSQDPQGEQFF.

This clone came up a few times. The gene calls are TRBV19 and TRBJ2-2; 9 bases align to TRBD2. The V gene end was trimmed by 2 bases and the J gene end by 2 bases; junction bases not matched to a gene: 6. The length of the CDR3 is 17 residues. Germline values: CDR1 LNHDA, CDR2 SQIVND (reference sequence). The DNA for the CDR3 is TGTGCCAGTAGTATAAAGAGCGGGGGGCTAAACACCGGGGAGCTGTTTTTT. Translation: CASSIKSGGLNTGELFF.

The V and J genes are TRBV19 and TRBJ2-7; TRBD1 aligns across 10 bases. V lost 6 bases, J lost 5 bases, and 10 bases stayed unmatched. This CDR3 spans 15 amino acids. Germline V gene sequence: CDR1 LNHDA, CDR2 SQIVND (reference sequence). The CDR3 reads CASSPDRGRPHEQYF. The CDR3, as DNA: TGTGCCAGTAGCCCAGACAGGGGGCGGCCCCACGAGCAGTACTTC.

The chain is built from TRBV11-2 and TRBJ1-2; D not resolved. The CDR3 runs to 14 residues. Per germline, CDR1 SGHAT and CDR2 FQNNGV. V was cut by 2 bases and J by 4 bases, with 11 bases left in between. The CDR3 region is CASSLNLEGYGYTF. CDR3 coding DNA: TGTGCCAGCAGCTTAAACCTGGAGGGCTATGGCTACACCTTC.

This clone showed up many times. The CDR3 coding sequence is TGCAGCGTTGAAGCTAGCGGGGGCTCCTACGAGCAGTACTTC. Amino acids: CSVEASGGSYEQYF. The rearrangement links TRBV29-1 to TRBJ2-7, with TRBD2 matching over 10 bases. The junction had 0 bases not matched to a gene; V was cut back by 1 base and J by 0 bases. The CDR3 has 14 residues. Germline V CDR1 and CDR2: SQVTM, ANQGSEA.

The V call is TRBV7-2, the J call TRBJ2-5; no firm D call. The V gene's germline CDR1 is SGHTA and CDR2 FQGNSA. The V gene lost 0 bases and the J gene lost 5 bases, with 10 bases spanning the gap. The CDR3 is made up of 14 amino acids. The CDR3 coding sequence is TGTGCCAGCAGCTTAGCAAGAGCTCGGGAGACCCAGTACTTC. Translated: CASSLARARETQYF.

The V call is TRBV2, the J call TRBJ1-5; D gene ambiguous. The V end was cut by 5 bases, the J end by 7 bases, with 12 bases between. This CDR3 region has 13 residues. The germline V gene encodes CDR1 SNHLY and CDR2 FYNNEI. CDR3 amino acids: CASSPNPGQPQHF. The CDR3 DNA sequence: TGTGCCAGCAGTCCAAATCCGGGACAGCCCCAGCATTTT.

This clone was detected a few times. This sequence joins TRBV28 and TRBJ2-7; D is possibly TRBD2 (5 bases). The germline V and J ends were trimmed by 7 bases and 5 bases, with 18 bases remaining between them. The CDR3 totals 14 residues. Germline assignment: CDR1 MDHEN and CDR2 SYDVKM. CDR3 sequence (DNA): TGTGCCAGCACTCCGGGGAACCAGCGGCACGAGCAGTACTTC. Translation: CASTPGNQRHEQYF.

The chain couples TRBV11-3 to TRBJ2-1, with 9 bases aligning to TRBD1. This CDR3 region has 15 residues. Per germline, CDR1 SGHNT and CDR2 YENEEA. After removal of 3 bases from V and 8 bases from J, the junction contained 8 bases not matched to a gene. The CDR3 is CASSFGQGSTHEQFF. The CDR3 nucleotides read TGTGCCAGCAGCTTCGGACAGGGGAGCACGCATGAGCAGTTCTTC.